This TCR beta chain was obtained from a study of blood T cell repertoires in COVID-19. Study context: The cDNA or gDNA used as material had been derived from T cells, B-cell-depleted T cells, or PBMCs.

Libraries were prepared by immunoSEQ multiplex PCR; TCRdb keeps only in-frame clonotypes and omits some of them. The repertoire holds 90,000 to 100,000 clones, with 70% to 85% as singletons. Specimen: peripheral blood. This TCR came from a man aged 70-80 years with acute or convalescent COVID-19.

For the CDR3, the DNA is TGTGCCAGCAGCTGGGGGGTAGGTGGCTACACCTTC. Protein product: CASSWGVGGYTF. This rearrangement joins TRBV12-3 or TRBV12-4 to TRBJ1-2, with D perhaps matching TRBD1 (5 bases). The V gene lost 6 bases and the J gene lost 7 bases, with 12 bases spanning the gap. CDR3 length equals 12 residues.